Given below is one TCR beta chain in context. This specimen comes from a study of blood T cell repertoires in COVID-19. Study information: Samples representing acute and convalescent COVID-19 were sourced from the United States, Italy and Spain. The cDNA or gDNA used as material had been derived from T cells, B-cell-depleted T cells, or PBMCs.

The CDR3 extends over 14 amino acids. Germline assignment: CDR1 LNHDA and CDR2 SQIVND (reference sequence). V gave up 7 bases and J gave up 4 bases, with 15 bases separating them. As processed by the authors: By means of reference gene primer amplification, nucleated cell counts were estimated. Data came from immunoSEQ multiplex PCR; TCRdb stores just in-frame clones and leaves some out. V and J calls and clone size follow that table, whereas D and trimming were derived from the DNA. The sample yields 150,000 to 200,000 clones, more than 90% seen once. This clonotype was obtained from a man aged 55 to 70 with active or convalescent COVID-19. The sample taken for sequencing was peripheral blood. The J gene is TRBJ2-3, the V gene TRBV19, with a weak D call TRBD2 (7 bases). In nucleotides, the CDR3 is TGTGCCAGTAATCAAAGGGGGGGAGCAGATACGCAGTATTTT. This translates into CASNQRGGADTQYF.